The 4 T cell receptor beta chains below come from one sample, sequenced in a study of blood T cells in healthy people across ages. PCR was performed a second time for about 7 to 11 cycles using a sample-barcoded 5' primer and a J-beta primer mix. TCRdb redid the calling of the 5' RACE reads with MiXCR, one entry per CDR3 protein. The sample includes 1 million or so distinct CDR3 sequences, 40% to 55% of them seen just once. Sequenced input: blood. These TCRs come from a woman aged 55-75 years in good health.

The chain has TRBV7-9 and TRBJ2-1; a possible D gene is TRBD2 (6 bases). This CDR3 spans 15 amino acids. V was trimmed by 8 bases and J by 3 bases, leaving 17 bases between them. Per germline, CDR1 SEHNR and CDR2 FQNEAQ (reference sequence). The CDR3 sequence: CASFHQASVYNEQFF. CDR3 nucleotides: TGTGCCAGCTTCCACCAGGCTAGCGTCTACAATGAGCAGTTCTTC.

This clonotype has more than one count but fewer than ten. This rearrangement joins TRBV7-9 to TRBJ2-4, with D perhaps matching TRBD1 (6 bases). V dropped 1 base and J dropped 13 bases, with 17 bases sitting between them. CDR3 length: 14 residues. Per germline, CDR1 SEHNR and CDR2 FQNEAQ (reference sequence). DNA for the CDR3: TGTGCCAGCAGCTTAGAGGACAGCCCTAGGGAGCAGTACTTC. The encoded protein is CASSLEDSPREQYF.

This clonotype occurred many times. This sequence joins TRBV20-1 and TRBJ2-3; 12 bases match TRBD2. The CDR3 runs 13 residues. CDR1 and CDR2 (germline): DFQATT, SNEGSKA (reference sequence). V was clipped by 6 bases and J by 11 bases; unmatched bases: 9. The CDR3, as DNA: TGCAGTGCCCCTAGCGGGAGGGCCAGGATGCAGTATTTT. Translating gives CSAPSGRARMQYF.

This clonotype has only a few counts. The CDR3 DNA is TGTGCCAGCAGCCCCCGGACAGGGGGAGGGGAGACCCAGTACTTC. Its protein is CASSPRTGGGETQYF. The chain recombines TRBV28 with TRBJ2-5, with 10 bases that match TRBD1. This CDR3 is built from 15 residues. The V segment lost 6 bases and the J segment 5 bases; nucleotides outside the gene matches: 9. The germline gives CDR1 MDHEN, CDR2 SYDVKM.